This T cell receptor (beta chain) was profiled in a study of blood T cell repertoires in COVID-19. Background on the study: PBMCs, B-cell-depleted T cells, or T cells were the source of the cDNA or gDNA that made up the material.

Participants' reported clinical history set cohort assignment. No more than 2 weeks before study entry, exposed participants had met a case of COVID-19. Methods used by the authors: Estimation of nucleated cell counts was performed using reference gene primer amplification. Only in-frame clones appear in the TCRdb table, and some are missing; sequencing was by immunoSEQ multiplex PCR. V and J calls and clone size are as listed in that table; D and trimming were resolved from the DNA. The table records over 200,000 clones, around 90% of them present only once. Sequenced input: PBMCs or T cells enriched from blood (not recorded which). The TCR sequence derives from a woman aged 25 to 39 who had been exposed to COVID-19.

The CDR3 protein is CASGLVLLGLAGEIKNNEQFF. For the CDR3, the DNA is TGTGCTAGTGGTTTGGTCCTTCTGGGACTAGCGGGAGAGATCAAGAACAATGAGCAGTTCTTC. The rearrangement uses TRBV12-5 and TRBJ2-1; TRBD2 matches 14 bases. CDR3 length: 21 amino acids. From germline, CDR1 is LGHNT and CDR2 FRNRAP. The junction had 15 bases not matched to a gene; V was cut back by 0 bases and J by 5 bases.